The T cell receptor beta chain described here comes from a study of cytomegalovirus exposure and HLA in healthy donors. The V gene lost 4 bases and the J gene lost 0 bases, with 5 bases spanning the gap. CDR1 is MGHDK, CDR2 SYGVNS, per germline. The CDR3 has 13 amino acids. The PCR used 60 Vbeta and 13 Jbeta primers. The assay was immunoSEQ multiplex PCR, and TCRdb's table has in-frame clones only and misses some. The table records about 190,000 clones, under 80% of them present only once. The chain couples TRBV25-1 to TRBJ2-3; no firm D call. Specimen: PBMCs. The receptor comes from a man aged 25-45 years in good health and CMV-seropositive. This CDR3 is CASSAESTDTQYF. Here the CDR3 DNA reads TGTGCCAGCAGTGCCGAGAGCACAGATACGCAGTATTTT.